The rows below give T cell receptor beta chains drawn from one sample of a study of beta chain features in type 1 diabetes. The method was immunoSEQ multiplex PCR; TCRdb's version includes in-frame clones alone and lacks a portion of them. Found here are around 160,000 clones, around 63% of them singletons; the top ten hold about 0.089%. What was sequenced was naive CD4+ T cells from blood. Every receptor here comes from a man under 40 with type 1 diabetes. Each CDR3 is given with its conserved first and last residue. D genes are given only for firm matches. Some rows have no size entry. The others give once, few or many, or a class for an expanded clone.

TRBJ1-1 TRBV25-1 NA NA TGTGCCAGCAGTGACCCAGGGGAGGGGAACACTGAAGCTTTCTTT CASSDPGEGNTEAFF
TRBJ2-3 TRBV5-1 NA NA TGCGCCAGCAGCTTGGGTGTCGATACGCAGTATTTT CASSLGVDTQYF
TRBJ2-7 TRBV25-1 NA NA TGTGCCAGCAGTCCGAAGGTAGATACCTACGAGCAGTACTTC CASSPKVDTYEQYF
TRBJ1-5 TRBV7-2 NA TRBD1 TGTGCCAGCGGGACAGGGCCAAATCAGCCCCAGCATTTT CASGTGPNQPQHF
TRBJ1-5 TRBV30 NA NA TGTGCCTGGAGTACTCCTCATCAGCCCCAGCATTTT CAWSTPHQPQHF
TRBJ2-6 TRBV29-1 NA NA TGCAGCGTTATGTCTGGGGCCAACGTCCTGACTTTC CSVMSGANVLTF
TRBJ2-4 TRBV7-2 NA NA TGTGCCAGCAGCTACTCTACCAAAAACATTCAGTACTTC CASSYSTKNIQYF
TRBJ1-2 TRBV29-1 few NA TGCAGCGTTGATCACCCGGGGGCGGGGGATGGCTACACCTTC CSVDHPGAGDGYTF
TRBJ2-5 TRBV19 NA NA TGTGCCAGTAGCCAACAGGGAGCGGAGACCCAGTACTTC CASSQQGAETQYF
TRBJ1-2 TRBV28 NA NA TGTGCCAGCATAAGTTCCGTCTATGGCTACACCTTC CASISSVYGYTF
TRBJ2-7 TRBV7-2 few TRBD1 TGTGCCAGCAGCTCCAGGGGGATGGGATCCGAGCAGTACTTC CASSSRGMGSEQYF
TRBJ1-2 TRBV4-3 NA NA TGCGCCAGCAGCCAAGGTTTGCGGGCTGGCTACACCTTC CASSQGLRAGYTF
TRBJ2-7 TRBV30 few TRBD1 TGTGCCTGGACCTCAGGGGGCTACGAGCAGTACTTC CAWTSGGYEQYF
TRBJ1-4 TRBV29-1 NA NA TGCAGCGTTAGACCTGCAACTAATGAAAAACTGTTTTTT CSVRPATNEKLFF
TRBJ1-2 TRBV23-1 NA NA TGCGCCAGCAGTCGTCAGGGGAAAACCTTC CASSRQGKTF
TRBJ2-7 TRBV29-1 NA NA TGCAGCGCCTCCGACAGGATCCGGGACGAGCAGTACTTC CSASDRIRDEQYF
TRBJ2-1 TRBV9 few TRBD2 TGTGCCAGCAGCGTAGGCCAGGGAGGGGATGAGCAGTTCTTC CASSVGQGGDEQFF
TRBJ2-5 TRBV15 NA NA TGTGCCACCAGCAGAGATCGCCGTGAGACCCAGTACTTC CATSRDRRETQYF
TRBJ2-3 TRBV30 NA TRBD1 TGTGCCTTGTCGGGACAGGGCCCAGATACGCAGTATTTT CALSGQGPDTQYF
TRBJ2-3 TRBV18 few NA TGTGCCAGCTCACCCCTTACCACAGGAGCAGATACGCAGTATTTT CASSPLTTGADTQYF
TRBJ2-4 TRBV5-4 NA TRBD1 TGTGCCAGCAGCCTGGACAGGGGAGTTAAAAACATTCAGTACTTC CASSLDRGVKNIQYF
TRBJ2-5 TRBV10-3 NA NA TGTGCCATCAGTGAGGAAGAGACCCAGTACTTC CAISEEETQYF
TRBJ2-3 TRBV1 NA NA TGCACCAGCAGCCAAGTAGCGGGGTCGACAGATACGCAGTATTTT CTSSQVAGSTDTQYF
TRBJ2-3 TRBV4-3 few NA TGCGCCAGCAGCCGAGGAAGCACAGATACGCAGTATTTT CASSRGSTDTQYF
TRBJ2-1 TRBV29-1 few TRBD1 TGCAGCACTCGGACAGGGGACTCCTACAATGAGCAGTTCTTC CSTRTGDSYNEQFF
TRBJ1-2 TRBV9 few TRBD1 TGTGCCAGCAGCGTAGTCGGTGGAGGACAGGCGGACCTCTATGGCTACACCTTC CASSVVGGGQADLYGYTF
TRBJ1-2 TRBV23-1 few NA TGCGCCAGCAGTCAAAAAATTTTGAGACCCTTGAACAGCGACTATGGCTACACCTTC CASSQKILRPLNSDYGYTF
TRBJ2-7 TRBV29-1 NA TRBD1 TGCAGCGTGGTGGACAGGTCCTACGAGCAGTACTTC CSVVDRSYEQYF
TRBJ2-3 TRBV5-1 NA NA TGCGCCAGCAGCTTGGGAGGGACCGCTACGCAGTATTTT CASSLGGTATQYF
TRBJ2-3 TRBV4-1 NA NA TGCGCCAGCAGCCAAGAAAAGCTAGGTCTCGGCACAGATACGCAGTATTTT CASSQEKLGLGTDTQYF
TRBJ2-2 TRBV9 NA NA TGTGCCAGCAGCGTAGTCGAGACAGGGAACACCGGGGAGCTGTTTTTT CASSVVETGNTGELFF
TRBJ2-3 TRBV30 NA NA TGTGCCTGGAGTCTCTCCCAGTCCCGAAGCACAGATACGCAGTATTTT CAWSLSQSRSTDTQYF
TRBJ2-1 TRBV6-6 NA TRBD2 TGTGCCAGCAGTCCTGCGGGACTAGCGGGGGATGAGCAGTTCTTC CASSPAGLAGDEQFF
TRBJ2-3 TRBV20-1 NA NA TGCAGTGCTAACGCCCCAGATACGCAGTATTTT CSANAPDTQYF
TRBJ2-2 TRBV19 few NA TGTGCCAGTAGTGGCAGGGGAGCCGCGAACACCGGGGAGCTGTTTTTT CASSGRGAANTGELFF
TRBJ2-7 TRBV9 NA TRBD1 TGTGCCAGCAGCGCGGGACAGAACGAAGTCGAGCAGTACTTC CASSAGQNEVEQYF
TRBJ2-1 TRBV30 NA NA TGTGCCTGGAGTCTAGCGACCCCAAATGAGCAGTTCTTC CAWSLATPNEQFF
TRBJ2-3 TRBV7-2 NA TRBD2 TGTGCCAGCAGCTTGAATCTAGCGGCAGATACGCAGTATTTT CASSLNLAADTQYF
TRBJ1-4 TRBV5-1 few NA TGCGCCAGCAGCCTAAGGGACCTGGGTGAAAAACTGTTTTTT CASSLRDLGEKLFF
TRBJ2-3 TRBV2 NA TRBD2 TGTGCCGGTTCTGGGGACTACACAGATACGCAGTATTTT CAGSGDYTDTQYF
TRBJ2-1 TRBV18 NA TRBD2 TGTGCCAGCTCACCCGGGACTAGCGGGGGGAAGTTCTTC CASSPGTSGGKFF
TRBJ1-5 TRBV29-1 NA NA TGCAGCGTTGTGGACAACCGGGGTCAGCCCCAGCATTTT CSVVDNRGQPQHF
TRBJ2-7 TRBV2 few NA TGTGCCAGCAGTGAAGAGGGGTACGAGCAGTACTTC CASSEEGYEQYF
TRBJ1-6 TRBV9 few NA TGTGCCAGCAGCGTAGGCGGAAATTCACCCCTCCACTTT CASSVGGNSPLHF
TRBJ2-3 TRBV5-1 NA TRBD2 TGCGCCAGCAGCTTCAATAGCGGGGGCCGCACAGATACGCAGTATTTT CASSFNSGGRTDTQYF
TRBJ2-2 TRBV4-3 NA NA TGCGCCAGCAGCCAAGATTGGGGCGGGGAGCTGTTTTTT CASSQDWGGELFF
TRBJ2-6 TRBV15 NA NA TGTGCCACCAGCAGAGGGGCCAGCTCTGGGGCCAACGTCCTGACTTTC CATSRGASSGANVLTF
TRBJ1-1 TRBV9 NA TRBD1 TGTGCCAGCAGCCCCCAGGTGGGACAGGGGACTCACACTGAAGCTTTCTTT CASSPQVGQGTHTEAFF
TRBJ2-4 TRBV9 NA NA TGTGCCAGCAGCTTCGGACACCCGGCAGGCCCTACGTACATTCAGTACTTC CASSFGHPAGPTYIQYF
TRBJ1-1 TRBV4-1 NA NA TGCGCCAGCAGCCAAGACCGGGGCACTGAAGCTTTCTTT CASSQDRGTEAFF
TRBJ2-3 TRBV20-1 NA NA TGCAGTGCCGGCCGCACAGATACGCAGTATTTT CSAGRTDTQYF
TRBJ2-3 TRBV29-1 NA NA TGCAGCGTTGAAGGCGCGGGGCGAGACACAGATACGCAGTATTTT CSVEGAGRDTDTQYF
TRBJ2-3 TRBV18 NA NA TGTGCCAGCTCACGACAGCGAAGCACAGATACGCAGTATTTT CASSRQRSTDTQYF
TRBJ1-4 TRBV2 NA TRBD1 TGTGCCAGCAGGCGACAGGGCCCAACTAATGAAAAACTGTTTTTT CASRRQGPTNEKLFF
TRBJ1-2 TRBV29-1 NA NA TGCAGCGTTGAGTACAGTGAAAACTATGGCTACACCTTC CSVEYSENYGYTF